What follows are 22 T cell receptor beta chains derived from one specimen sequenced in a study of T-cell memory formation after mild COVID-19. TCRdb analysed the 5' RACE reads with MiXCR anew, one entry per CDR3 protein. The table records fewer than 550,000 distinct CDR3 sequences, about 19% of them present only once. The sequencing input was PBMCs or a T cell subset sorted from them (not recorded which). The origin of the receptors is an adult woman who had mild COVID-19 (a few samples of this study predate the infection). Cell type and time point are not known.

The chain joins TRBV12-3 or TRBV12-4 to TRBJ1-5, with D perhaps TRBD1 (6 bases). The CDR3 consists of 15 residues. Trimming stripped 5 bases from V and 7 bases from J, with 18 bases between. The CDR3 here is CASSPGERVKQPQHF. CDR3 DNA: TGTGCCAGCAGTCCAGGGGAAAGGGTCAAGCAGCCCCAGCATTTT.

This clonotype appeared many times. The chain's CDR3 is CASSLGTSGSDEQFF. The CDR3 nucleotides are TGTGCCAGCAGCTTGGGGACTAGCGGGAGTGATGAGCAGTTCTTC. This chain connects TRBV7-9 to TRBJ2-1; TRBD2 matches at 14 bases. CDR3 length equals 15 residues. Germline V gene data show CDR1 as SEHNR and CDR2 as FQNEAQ (reference sequence). Losses at the gene ends were 3 bases for V and 8 bases for J; bases not matched to a gene: 3.

The gene calls are TRBV12-3 or TRBV12-4 and TRBJ2-1; possibly TRBD1 or TRBD2 for D (5 bases each). This CDR3 has 13 amino acids. The V end was cut by 6 bases, the J end by 7 bases, with 13 bases between. The CDR3 DNA is TGTGCCAGCAGCCGGGGCCCCATGAATGAGCAGTTCTTC. Translated: CASSRGPMNEQFF.

The rearrangement links TRBV18 to TRBJ1-1; no clear D gene. This CDR3 contains 13 residues. From germline, CDR1 is KGHSH and CDR2 LQKENI. V shed 6 bases and J shed 7 bases, with 15 bases lying between them. CDR3 in DNA: TGTGCCAGCTCCACTACTGAGAGGAGTGAAGCTTTCTTT. Encoded protein: CASSTTERSEAFF.

V usage is TRBV7-9 and J usage is TRBJ1-5, with D possibly TRBD1 on 5 matching bases. V shed 1 base and J shed 5 bases, with 18 bases lying between them. CDR3 length: 17 amino acids. CDR1 and CDR2 (germline): SEHNR, FQNEAQ (reference sequence). For the CDR3, the DNA is TGTGCCAGCAGCTTAGGTGGTTGGACATCGGGGGATCAGCCCCAGCATTTT. It translates to CASSLGGWTSGDQPQHF.

The V call is TRBV10-3, the J call TRBJ1-5, with D hard to call. Per germline, CDR1 ENHRY and CDR2 SYGVKD. The germline V and J ends were trimmed by 4 bases and 6 bases, with 13 bases remaining between them. The CDR3 length is 14 residues. The CDR3 reads CAISAPEGSQPQHF. The CDR3 nucleotides are TGTGCCATCAGTGCCCCCGAAGGGAGTCAGCCCCAGCATTTT.

This clonotype has at least ten counts. At one boundary the junction diverges from the germline segment, which might be a read error. The chain carries TRBV3-1 and TRBJ2-2; no clear D gene. CDR1 LGHDT and CDR2 YNNKEL come from the germline V gene (reference sequence). This CDR3 has 11 residues. The DNA for the CDR3 is TGCGCCAGCAGCCAGACCGGGGAGCTGTTTTTT. It translates to CASSQTGELFF.

The chain is built from TRBV16 and TRBJ2-3, with 10 nucleotides matching TRBD2. V shed 4 bases and J 0 bases; nucleotides not matched to a gene: 10. This CDR3 region has 18 residues. CDR1 is KGHSY and CDR2 is FQNENV in the germline V gene. The CDR3 spells CASSLPKGTSVSTDTQYF. DNA of the CDR3: TGTGCCAGCAGCCTACCCAAAGGGACTAGCGTGAGCACAGATACGCAGTATTTT.

A few counts support this clonotype. The chain couples TRBV5-1 to TRBJ1-4, with D possibly matching TRBD1 (5 bases). The germline CDR1 and CDR2 sequences are SGHRS and YFSETQ. V gave up 0 bases and J gave up 6 bases, with 9 bases separating them. CDR3 length: 14 residues. CDR3 residues: CASSLERGDEKLFF. Written as DNA, the CDR3 is TGCGCCAGCAGCTTGGAAAGGGGCGATGAAAAACTGTTTTTT.

This clonotype was counted only a few times. The J gene is TRBJ2-3, the V gene TRBV7-9, with D uncertain. The CDR3 extends over 14 amino acids. Germline CDR1 reads SEHNR; CDR2 reads FQNEAQ (reference sequence). The ends were cut back, 4 bases at V and 4 bases at J, with 12 bases in the middle. The CDR3 here is CASSSEAGADTQYF. The DNA of the CDR3 is TGTGCCAGCAGCTCTGAGGCAGGCGCAGATACGCAGTATTTT.

This clonotype was detected only a few times. The chain couples TRBV20-1 to TRBJ1-4; D unclear. This CDR3 is built from 11 residues. Trimming removed 7 bases at V and 11 bases at J, with 14 bases between. Germline values: CDR1 DFQATT, CDR2 SNEGSKA (reference sequence). The CDR3: CSVIDGRKLFF. The CDR3 nucleotides are TGCAGTGTCATAGACGGGCGTAAACTGTTTTTT.

A few counts support this clonotype. V usage is TRBV7-9 and J usage is TRBJ1-1, with 8 nucleotides matching TRBD1. The germline gives CDR1 SEHNR, CDR2 FQNEAQ (reference sequence). The CDR3 has 12 residues. Trimming cost V 5 bases and J 8 bases; bases outside gene matches: 4. Here the CDR3 DNA reads TGTGCCAGCAGCGAGGGGACAGGCGAAGCTTTCTTT. Translating it yields CASSEGTGEAFF.

V is TRBV4-2 and J is TRBJ2-5, with 7 bases that match TRBD2. Per germline, CDR1 LGHNA and CDR2 YNFKEQ. The CDR3 has 15 residues. The V and J ends lost 2 bases and 4 bases, in that order; junction bases with no gene match: 7. In nucleotides, the CDR3 is TGTGCCAGCAGCCAACAAGCGGGGCCCGGAGAGACCCAGTACTTC. This encodes CASSQQAGPGETQYF.

The CDR3 sequence: CAWSYGGVPNTGELFF. The CDR3 coding sequence is TGTGCCTGGAGTTACGGCGGGGTTCCGAACACCGGGGAGCTGTTTTTT. This chain links TRBV30 with TRBJ2-2; the D gene is possibly TRBD2 (6 bases). V was shortened by 2 bases and J by 0 bases, with 13 bases between the two germline ends. Germline lookup yields CDR1 GTSNPN and CDR2 SVGIG (reference sequence). This CDR3 contains 16 residues.

This clonotype was seen more than once but under ten times. The CDR3 DNA reads TGTGCCAGCAGCTTACTAGCGGGAGGGTATGAGCAGTTCTTC. It is translated as CASSLLAGGYEQFF. The chain uses TRBV7-3 and TRBJ2-1; 12 bases line up with TRBD2. CDR1 is SGHTA and CDR2 is FQGTGA in the germline V gene. J was trimmed by 8 bases and V by 2 bases; bases with no gene match: 1. This CDR3 is 14 amino acids long.

J is TRBJ2-7 and V is TRBV5-1; possibly TRBD1 or TRBD2 for D (5 bases each). This CDR3 is 16 amino acids long. V shed 5 bases and J shed 2 bases, with 20 bases lying between them. Germline CDR1 and CDR2: SGHRS and YFSETQ. In DNA, the CDR3 is TGCGCCAGCAGTCGTAACCGACCGGGACCAACCTACGAGCAGTACTTC. Encoded protein: CASSRNRPGPTYEQYF.

The chain links TRBV5-1 to TRBJ2-5; 13 bases match TRBD2. V was clipped by 4 bases and J by 5 bases; unmatched bases: 8. Germline V gene sequence: CDR1 SGHRS, CDR2 YFSETQ. This CDR3 is 16 amino acids long. The CDR3 here is CASSHGLAGVGETQYF. CDR3 DNA sequence: TGCGCCAGCAGCCACGGACTAGCGGGAGTTGGTGAGACCCAGTACTTC.

This clonotype was detected ten times or more. This chain joins TRBV6-1 and TRBJ2-1; D is perhaps TRBD1 or TRBD2 (7 bases each). V shed 10 bases and J shed 9 bases, with 22 bases lying between them. Germline CDR1 is MNHNS and CDR2 is SASEGT. The CDR3 has 14 amino acids. Written as DNA, the CDR3 is TGTGCCACCTACCGGGACAGAGGGGGGGGTGAGCAGTTCTTC. It translates to CATYRDRGGGEQFF.

The table lists this clonotype with a few counts. This CDR3 is CASSQRTYGYTF. The CDR3, as DNA: TGTGCCAGCAGCCAGAGGACCTATGGCTACACCTTC. The genes are TRBV11-3 and TRBJ1-2; D not certain. The CDR3 totals 12 residues. CDR1 and CDR2 from the germline V gene are SGHNT and YENEEA. V lost 5 bases and J 4 bases, leaving 8 bases between the germline ends. Full variable domain (outside the CDR3, taken from reference TRBV11-3 and TRBJ1-2): EAGVVQSPRYKIIEKKQPVAFWCNPISGHNTLYWYLQNLGQGPELLIRYENEEAVDDSQLPKDRFSAERLKGVDSTLKIQPAELGDSAVYLCASSQRTYGYTFGSGTRLTVV.

This clonotype was detected only a few times. The chain carries TRBV7-8 and TRBJ2-3; maybe TRBD2 (6 bases). Germline loops: CDR1 SGHVS, CDR2 FQNEAQ. The CDR3 contains 15 residues. Trimming pared 4 bases from V and 0 bases from J, leaving 11 bases between. The CDR3 coding sequence is TGTGCCAGCAGCTCGCCAGGGACTAGCACAGATACGCAGTATTTT. Translation: CASSSPGTSTDTQYF.

This clonotype turned up a few times. This chain's CDR3 is CASMGTGGMDEQFF. CDR3 sequence (DNA): TGTGCCAGCATGGGGACAGGGGGCATGGATGAGCAGTTCTTC. This rearrangement joins TRBV25-1 to TRBJ2-1; 12 bases line up with TRBD1. Germline V lookup: CDR1 MGHDK, CDR2 SYGVNS. CDR3 length: 14 amino acids. J lost 8 bases, V lost 7 bases, and 6 bases had no gene match. Full variable domain (missing parts from reference TRBV25-1 and TRBJ2-1): EADIYQTPRYLVIGTGKKITLECSQTMGHDKMYWYQQDPGMELHLIHYSYGVNSTEKGDLSSESTVSRIRTEHFPLTLESARPSHTSQYLCASMGTGGMDEQFFGPGTRLTVL.

This clonotype was found a few times. The CDR3 sequence: CASSFKSANTEAFF. In nucleotides, the CDR3 is TGTGCCAGCAGTTTTAAATCCGCGAACACTGAAGCTTTCTTT. The gene calls are TRBV27 and TRBJ1-1; D is uncertain. The V end was cut by 3 bases, the J end by 1 base, with 9 bases between. This CDR3 has 14 residues. Germline-derived CDR1 and CDR2 are MNHEY and SMNVEV (reference sequence).